These T cell receptor beta chains were read from a single sample in a study of blood T cell repertoires in COVID-19. Assay used: immunoSEQ multiplex PCR; TCRdb lists only in-frame clones, some missing. The table lists approximately 150,000 clones, roughly four fifths of them singletons. The sequenced material came from peripheral blood. Receptors were obtained from a man between 65 and 80 years old with active or convalescent COVID-19. Both conserved end residues are trimmed from each CDR3. Size is stated for part of the rows, as once, few or many counts, or as a class when the clone is expanded.

-	TRBV9	ASSIGLAVYNEQF
-	TRBV5-1	ASSLQTAGGPDTQY
few	TRBV11-2	ASSPRVVLAGVGDEQF
-	TRBV7-6	ASSLGGVGNQPQH
once	TRBV10-3	AINRDREYEQY
-	TRBV6-2/TRBV6-3	ASSYGLAGVANEQF
-	TRBV7-9	ASSRGRFDEQF
-	TRBV7-2	ASSSRDRGLLKDTQY
-	TRBV6-5	ASSYSEGNIQY
-	TRBV9	ASDKLAGNTGELF
-	TRBV7-9	ASSVDRVNYGYT
-	TRBV6-5	ACAGGTITDTQY
-	TRBV7-2	ASGEFGGPQH
-	TRBV25-1	ASIKGANTEAF
-	TRBV12-2	ASLGDSKAF
-	TRBV7-8	ASSSGTRSSYEQY
-	TRBV6-2/TRBV6-3	ASSYGGGGQPQH
-	TRBV5-4	ASSSGLAGVTGELF
-	TRBV9	ASSARTGGYNEQF
-	TRBV5-1	ASSPRPPDRDINIQY
-	TRBV9	ASSVSDRGTVGYT
-	TRBV5-4	ASSLDSAGNTIY
-	TRBV19	ASSGGRLNTEAF
-	TRBV11-2	ASSARDRGDEQY
-	TRBV20-1	SASQRRDYYAGELF
-	TRBV19	ASSIVGAGAETQY
many	TRBV7-2	ASSPGGPRRETQY
-	TRBV29-1	SVGTSGNAVAKNIQY
-	TRBV5-1	ASSTGQSSTDTQY
-	TRBV7-2	ASSLGGHPAGNTIY
-	TRBV7-6	ASSLRGRNTEAF
-	TRBV20-1	SASRHAVNQPQH
-	TRBV4-3	ASSQDHRDRAGNTIY
-	TRBV15	ATSRDSGSGNTIY
-	TRBV7-9	ASSFGLAGGPWETQY
few	TRBV7-9	ASSRAPGQAGNTEAF
-	TRBV7-2	ASSLGTSVETQY
-	TRBV7-3	ASSLTGTPYNEQF
few	TRBV30	AWSALTGFYGYT
-	TRBV6-6	ASRIQTSGNEQF
-	TRBV5-5	ASSLGAYSNQPQH
-	TRBV28	ASSQTSTDTQY
-	TRBV5-4	ASSLSGASYEQY
once	TRBV7-9	ASSFDGTSYEQY
few	TRBV18	ASSQGTSVVEQY
-	TRBV5-1	ASSPSYQETQY
-	TRBV19	ASTTWGTGNQPQH
few	TRBV6-5	ASSDGGRTEAF
-	TRBV7-8	ASSFGTRAGIVYEQY
-	TRBV9	ASSVEGRFLPAGYT
-	TRBV9	ASSGTTGGSEKLF
once	TRBV15	ATSLRRDQETQY
-	TRBV7-6	ASSSVNYGYT
-	TRBV5-1	ASSKPTGVGNTGELF